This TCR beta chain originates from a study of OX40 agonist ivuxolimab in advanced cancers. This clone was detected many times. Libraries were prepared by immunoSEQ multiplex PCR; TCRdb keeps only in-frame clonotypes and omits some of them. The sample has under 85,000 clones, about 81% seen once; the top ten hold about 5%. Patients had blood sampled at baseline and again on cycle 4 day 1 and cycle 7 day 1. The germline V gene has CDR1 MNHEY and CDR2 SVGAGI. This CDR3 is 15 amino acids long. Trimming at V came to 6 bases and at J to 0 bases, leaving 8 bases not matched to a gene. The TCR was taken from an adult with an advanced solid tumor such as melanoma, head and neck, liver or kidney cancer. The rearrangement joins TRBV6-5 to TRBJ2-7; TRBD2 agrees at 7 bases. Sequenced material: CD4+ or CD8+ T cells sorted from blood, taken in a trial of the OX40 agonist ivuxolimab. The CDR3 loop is CASRAGLGSSYEQYF. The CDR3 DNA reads TGTGCCAGCAGGGCAGGACTAGGGAGCTCCTACGAGCAGTACTTC.